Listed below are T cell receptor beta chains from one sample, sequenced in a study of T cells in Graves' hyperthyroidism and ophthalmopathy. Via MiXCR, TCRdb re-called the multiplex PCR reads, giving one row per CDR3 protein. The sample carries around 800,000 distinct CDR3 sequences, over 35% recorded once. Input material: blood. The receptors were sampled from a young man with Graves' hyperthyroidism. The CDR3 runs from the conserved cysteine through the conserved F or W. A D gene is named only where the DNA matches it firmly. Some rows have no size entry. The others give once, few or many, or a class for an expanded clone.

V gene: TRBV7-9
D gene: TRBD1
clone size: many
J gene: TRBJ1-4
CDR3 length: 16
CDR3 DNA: TGTGCCAGCAGCTGGGCAGGGGGCTCGGCTAATGAAAAACTGTTTTTT
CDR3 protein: CASSWAGGSANEKLFF

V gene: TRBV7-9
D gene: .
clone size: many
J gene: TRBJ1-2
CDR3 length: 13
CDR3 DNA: TGTGCCAGCAGCCCCGCCGCCCTCAGTGGCTACACCTTC
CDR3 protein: CASSPAALSGYTF

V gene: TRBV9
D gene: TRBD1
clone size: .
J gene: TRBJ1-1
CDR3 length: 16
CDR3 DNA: TGTGCCAGCAGCCAGGCCATACAGGGGAGAGGGACTGAAGCTTTCTTT
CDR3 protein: CASSQAIQGRGTEAFF

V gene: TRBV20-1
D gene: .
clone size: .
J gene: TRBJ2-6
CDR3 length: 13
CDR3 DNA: TGCAGTACTAGTAACCCTGGGGCCAACGTCCTGACTTTC
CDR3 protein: CSTSNPGANVLTF

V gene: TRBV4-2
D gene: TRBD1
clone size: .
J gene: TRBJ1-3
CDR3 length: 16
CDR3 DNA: TGTGCCAGCAGCCAAGAATGGACAGGGGCTGGAAACACCATATATTTT
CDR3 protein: CASSQEWTGAGNTIYF

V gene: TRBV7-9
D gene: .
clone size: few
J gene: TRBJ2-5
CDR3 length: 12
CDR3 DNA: TGTGCCAGCAGCTTAGACGGTTCGCCCCAGTACTTC
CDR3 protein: CASSLDGSPQYF

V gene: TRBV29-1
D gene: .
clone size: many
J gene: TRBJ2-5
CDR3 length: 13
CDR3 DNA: TGCAGCGTTGAAGGGACTCCAACAGAGACCCAGTACTTC
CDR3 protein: CSVEGTPTETQYF

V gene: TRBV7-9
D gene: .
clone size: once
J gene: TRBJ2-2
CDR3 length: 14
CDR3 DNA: TGTGCCAGCAGCTCGGAAACTCGGTCCCGGGAGCTGTTTTTT
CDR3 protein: CASSSETRSRELFF

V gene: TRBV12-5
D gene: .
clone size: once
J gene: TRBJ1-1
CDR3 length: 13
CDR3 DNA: TGTGCTAGTGGTTTGGGATTTGACACTGAAGCTTTCTTT
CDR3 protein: CASGLGFDTEAFF

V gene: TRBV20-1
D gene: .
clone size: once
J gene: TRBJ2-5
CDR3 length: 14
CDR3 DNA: TGCAGTGCTAGAGGTGGGGTAGGGATGGAGACCCAGTACTTC
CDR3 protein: CSARGGVGMETQYF

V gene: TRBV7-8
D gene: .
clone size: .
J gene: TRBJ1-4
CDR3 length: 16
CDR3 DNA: TGCGCCAGCAGCCTCTCATGGGGGGTGGCTAATGAAAAACTGTTTTTT
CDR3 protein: CASSLSWGVANEKLFF

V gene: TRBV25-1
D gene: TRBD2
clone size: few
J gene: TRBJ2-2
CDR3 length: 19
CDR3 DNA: TGTGCCAGCAGTGAATACTTCTGGCGGGAGGGACTGAACACCGGGGAGCTGTTTTTT
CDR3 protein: CASSEYFWREGLNTGELFF

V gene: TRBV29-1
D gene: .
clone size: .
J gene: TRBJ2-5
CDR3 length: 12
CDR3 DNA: TGCAGCGTTGGCTCAGGGAGGGAGACCCAGTACTTC
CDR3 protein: CSVGSGRETQYF

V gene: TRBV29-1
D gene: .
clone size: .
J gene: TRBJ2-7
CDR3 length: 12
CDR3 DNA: TGCAGCGTACGGGACGGCTCCTACGAGCAGTACTTC
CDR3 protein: CSVRDGSYEQYF

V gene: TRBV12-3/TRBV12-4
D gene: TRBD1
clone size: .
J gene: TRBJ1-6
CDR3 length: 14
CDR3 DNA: TGTGCCAGCAGTTACAGGGGGAAAAGATCACCCCTCCACTTT
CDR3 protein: CASSYRGKRSPLHF

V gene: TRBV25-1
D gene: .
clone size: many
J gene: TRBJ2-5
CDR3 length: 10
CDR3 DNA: TGTGCCAGCAGTCATGAGACCCAGTACTTC
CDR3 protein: CASSHETQYF

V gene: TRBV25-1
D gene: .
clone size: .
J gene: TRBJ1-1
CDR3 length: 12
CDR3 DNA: TGTGCCAGTTACGAAGGGGCGAGTGAAGCTTTCTTT
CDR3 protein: CASYEGASEAFF

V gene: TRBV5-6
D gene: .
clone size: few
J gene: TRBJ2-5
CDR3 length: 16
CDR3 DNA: TGTGCCAGCAGTCCCGGTGTGTTCAGGGCCCAAGAGACCCAGTACTTC
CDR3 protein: CASSPGVFRAQETQYF

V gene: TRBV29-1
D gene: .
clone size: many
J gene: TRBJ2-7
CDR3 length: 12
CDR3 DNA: TGCAGCGTTCTCGGGACCTCCTACGAGCAGTACTTC
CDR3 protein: CSVLGTSYEQYF

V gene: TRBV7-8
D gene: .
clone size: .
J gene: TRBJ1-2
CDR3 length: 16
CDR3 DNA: TGTGCCAGCAGCCCTTTATGGACGGGGGGCAGCTATGGCTACACCTTC
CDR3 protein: CASSPLWTGGSYGYTF

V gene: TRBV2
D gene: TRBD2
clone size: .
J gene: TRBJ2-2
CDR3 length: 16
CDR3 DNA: TGTGCCAGCAGCCCTTTAGCGGGGGGAGGGGTCGGGGAGCTGTTTTTT
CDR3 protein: CASSPLAGGGVGELFF

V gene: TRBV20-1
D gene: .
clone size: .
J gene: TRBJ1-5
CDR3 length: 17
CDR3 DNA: TGCAGTGCTAGAGCGTCAGGCTCCCTTGGGGGCAATCAGCCCCAGCATTTT
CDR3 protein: CSARASGSLGGNQPQHF

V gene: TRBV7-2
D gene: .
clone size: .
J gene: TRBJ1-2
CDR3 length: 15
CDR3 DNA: TGTGCCAGCAGCTTAGTCTGGGCCACCAACTATGGCTACACCTTC
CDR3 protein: CASSLVWATNYGYTF

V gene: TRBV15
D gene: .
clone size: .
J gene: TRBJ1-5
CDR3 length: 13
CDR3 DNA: TGTGCCACCAGCAGCAACAGGGTAGAGACCCAGCATTTT
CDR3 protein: CATSSNRVETQHF

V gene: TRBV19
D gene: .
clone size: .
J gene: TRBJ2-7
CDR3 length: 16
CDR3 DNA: TGTGCCAGTAGTACCCTAGGAGAAAGGGCTGAAGACGAGCAGTACTTC
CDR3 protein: CASSTLGERAEDEQYF

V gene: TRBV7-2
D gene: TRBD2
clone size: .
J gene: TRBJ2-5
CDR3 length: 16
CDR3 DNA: TGTGCCAGCAGCTTAGGACCAGCGGGGGACCAAGAGACCCAGTACTTC
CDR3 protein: CASSLGPAGDQETQYF

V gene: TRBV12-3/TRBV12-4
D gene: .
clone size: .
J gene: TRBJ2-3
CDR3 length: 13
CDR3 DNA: TGTGCCAGCAGTTGGGGGAGCACAGATACGCAGTATTTT
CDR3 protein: CASSWGSTDTQYF

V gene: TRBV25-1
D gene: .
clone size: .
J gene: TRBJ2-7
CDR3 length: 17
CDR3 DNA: TGTGCCAGCAGTGAAATGTCCTTTCCCCTTCCCACCTACGAGCAGTACTTC
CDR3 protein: CASSEMSFPLPTYEQYF

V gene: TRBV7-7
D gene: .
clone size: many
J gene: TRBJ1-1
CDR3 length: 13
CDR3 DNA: TGTGCTAGCAGCTCTCTTACGGGGACTGAAGCTTTCTTT
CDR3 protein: CASSSLTGTEAFF

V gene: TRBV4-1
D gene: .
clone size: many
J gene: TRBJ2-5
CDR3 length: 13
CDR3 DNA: TGCGCCAGCAGCCCGTTCAACCAAGAGACCCAGTACTTC
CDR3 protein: CASSPFNQETQYF

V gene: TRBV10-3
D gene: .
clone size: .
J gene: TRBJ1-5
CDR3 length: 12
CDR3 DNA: TGTGCCACCGGGACAATGAATCAGCCCCAGCATTTT
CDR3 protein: CATGTMNQPQHF

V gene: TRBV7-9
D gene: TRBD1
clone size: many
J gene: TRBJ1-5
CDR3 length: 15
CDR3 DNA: TGTGCCAGCAGCCGCGGGACAGGGGGCAATCAGCCCCAGCATTTT
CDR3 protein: CASSRGTGGNQPQHF

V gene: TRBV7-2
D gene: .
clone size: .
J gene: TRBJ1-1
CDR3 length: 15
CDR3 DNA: TGTGCCAGCAGTAGTATGATCAGGAGAGATACTGAAGCTTTCTTT
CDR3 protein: CASSSMIRRDTEAFF

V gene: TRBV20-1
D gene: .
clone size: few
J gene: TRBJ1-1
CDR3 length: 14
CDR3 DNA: TGCAGTGCTAGTCCGGCGGGGCCAAACACTGAAGCTTTCTTT
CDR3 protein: CSASPAGPNTEAFF

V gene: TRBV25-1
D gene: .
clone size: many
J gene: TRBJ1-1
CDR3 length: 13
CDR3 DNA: TGTGCCAGCGAAAGGGGGGGAAACACTGAAGCTTTCTTT
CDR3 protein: CASERGGNTEAFF

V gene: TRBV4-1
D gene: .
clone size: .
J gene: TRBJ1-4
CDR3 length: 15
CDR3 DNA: TGCGCCAGCAGACCCGAACAGGGCGGGACAGAAAAACTGTTTTTT
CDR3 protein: CASRPEQGGTEKLFF

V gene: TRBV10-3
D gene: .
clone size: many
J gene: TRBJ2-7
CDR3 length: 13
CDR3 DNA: TGTGCCGCCTTGCGGGACGGATCCTACGAGCAGTACTTC
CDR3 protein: CAALRDGSYEQYF

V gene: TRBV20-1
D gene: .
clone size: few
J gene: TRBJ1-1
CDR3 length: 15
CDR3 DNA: TGCAGTGCTAGAGAAGGCGGGGGGGTGAACACTGAAGCTTTCTTT
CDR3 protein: CSAREGGGVNTEAFF

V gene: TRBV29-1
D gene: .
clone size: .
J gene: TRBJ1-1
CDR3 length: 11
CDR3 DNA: TGCAGCGTAGAAGAGGGAGGATGGGCTTTCTTT
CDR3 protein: CSVEEGGWAFF

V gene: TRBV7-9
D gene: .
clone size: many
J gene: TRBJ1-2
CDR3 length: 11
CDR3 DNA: TGTGCCAGCAGCTTAATTTCGGGCTACACCTTC
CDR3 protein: CASSLISGYTF

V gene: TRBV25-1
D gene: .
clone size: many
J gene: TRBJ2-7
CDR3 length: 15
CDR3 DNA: TGTGCCAGCAGTGAATTGGGGACCCGGTCCCACGAGCAGTACTTC
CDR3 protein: CASSELGTRSHEQYF

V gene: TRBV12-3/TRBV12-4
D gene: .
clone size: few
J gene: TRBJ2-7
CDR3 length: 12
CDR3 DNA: TGTGCCAGCAGTCGGGACCTTTACGAGCAGTACTTC
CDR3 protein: CASSRDLYEQYF

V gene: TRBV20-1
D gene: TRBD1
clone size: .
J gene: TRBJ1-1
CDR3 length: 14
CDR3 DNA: TGCAGTGCTATAGAAGGCAGGGGGGAGTCTGAAGCTTTCTTT
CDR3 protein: CSAIEGRGESEAFF

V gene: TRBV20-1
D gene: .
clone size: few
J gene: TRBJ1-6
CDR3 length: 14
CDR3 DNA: TGCAGTGCTAGAGATGTAGGGGGAGGTGACCCCCTCCACTTT
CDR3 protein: CSARDVGGGDPLHF

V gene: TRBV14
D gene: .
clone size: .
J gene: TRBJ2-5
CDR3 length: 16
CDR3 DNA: TGTGCCAGCAGCCACCCCACCAGGACTGATGAAGAGACCCAGTACTTC
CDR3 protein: CASSHPTRTDEETQYF

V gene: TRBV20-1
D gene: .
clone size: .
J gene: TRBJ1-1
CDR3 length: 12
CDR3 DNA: TGCAGTGCAACCCGTGCGGGGCTAAAAGCTTTCTTT
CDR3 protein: CSATRAGLKAFF

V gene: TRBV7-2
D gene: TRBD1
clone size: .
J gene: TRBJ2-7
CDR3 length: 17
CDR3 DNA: TGTGCCAGCAGCCTGAAGACAGGGGCCCTACTCCTCTACGAGCAGTACTTC
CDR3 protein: CASSLKTGALLLYEQYF